The count of the clone carrying this TCR beta chain is one. Its antigen is undetermined. In germline, CDR1 is SGHTA, CDR2 FQGTGA. CDR3 length: 16 amino acids. V lost 5 bases, J lost 5 bases, and 6 bases stayed unmatched. The primer mix had 60 Vbeta and 13 Jbeta primers. The data were produced by immunoSEQ multiplex PCR, yet TCRdb's version contains in-frame clones alone and is incomplete. The sample yields 95,000 to 100,000 clones, approximately 76% seen once. These data are taken from a study of cytomegalovirus exposure and HLA in healthy donors. Study-level results: TCR beta sequences reportedly predicted the HLA-A and HLA-B alleles of most subjects accurately.

The chain links TRBV7-3 to TRBJ2-3, with 14 bases that match TRBD2. The receptor's source is a woman aged 60-70 years in good health and CMV-seropositive. The material sequenced was PBMCs. CDR3 bases: TGTGCCAGCAGCCCCCGACTAGCGGGAGGGCTAGATACGCAGTATTTT. It is translated as CASSPRLAGGLDTQYF.